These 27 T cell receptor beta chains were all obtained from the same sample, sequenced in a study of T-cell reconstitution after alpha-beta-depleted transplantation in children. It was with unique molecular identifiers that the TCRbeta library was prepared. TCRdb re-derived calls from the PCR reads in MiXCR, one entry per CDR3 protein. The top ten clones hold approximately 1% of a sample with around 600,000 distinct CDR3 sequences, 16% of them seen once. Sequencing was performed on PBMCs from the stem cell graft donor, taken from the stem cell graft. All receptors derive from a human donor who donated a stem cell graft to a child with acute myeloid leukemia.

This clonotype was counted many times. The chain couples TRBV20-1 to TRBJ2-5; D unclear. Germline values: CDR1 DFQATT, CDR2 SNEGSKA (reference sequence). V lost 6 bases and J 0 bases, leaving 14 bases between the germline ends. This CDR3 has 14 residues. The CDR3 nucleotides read TGCAGTGCGATAAACTGGACGCACCAAGAGACCCAGTACTTC. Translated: CSAINWTHQETQYF.

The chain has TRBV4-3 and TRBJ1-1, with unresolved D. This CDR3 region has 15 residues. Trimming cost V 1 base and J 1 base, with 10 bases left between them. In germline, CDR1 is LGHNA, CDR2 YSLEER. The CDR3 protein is CASSQVRGSNTEAFF. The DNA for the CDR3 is TGCGCCAGCAGCCAAGTCAGAGGTTCGAACACTGAAGCTTTCTTT.

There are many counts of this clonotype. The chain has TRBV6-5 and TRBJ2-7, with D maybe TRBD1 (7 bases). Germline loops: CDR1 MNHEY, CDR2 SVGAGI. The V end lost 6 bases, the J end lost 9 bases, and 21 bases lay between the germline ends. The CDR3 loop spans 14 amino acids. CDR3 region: CASRGAGQPLPQYF. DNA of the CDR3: TGTGCCAGCAGGGGTGCGGGACAGCCTCTACCGCAGTACTTC.

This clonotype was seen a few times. The DNA for the CDR3 is TGTGCCACCAGGAGGTCCGGGTTGGAGACCCAGTACTTC. Protein: CATRRSGLETQYF. The chain joins TRBV15 to TRBJ2-5; D uncertain. CDR1 is LNHNV and CDR2 is YYDKDF in the germline V gene (reference sequence). The CDR3 is made up of 13 amino acids. V dropped 6 bases and J dropped 5 bases, with 13 bases sitting between them.

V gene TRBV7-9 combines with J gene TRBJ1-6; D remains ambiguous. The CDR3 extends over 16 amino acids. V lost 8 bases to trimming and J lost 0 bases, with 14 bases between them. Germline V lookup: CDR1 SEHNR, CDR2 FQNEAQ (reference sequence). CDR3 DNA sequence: TGTGCCAGCGATCTCAGGTCGAGCTCCTATAATTCACCCCTCCACTTT. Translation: CASDLRSSSYNSPLHF.

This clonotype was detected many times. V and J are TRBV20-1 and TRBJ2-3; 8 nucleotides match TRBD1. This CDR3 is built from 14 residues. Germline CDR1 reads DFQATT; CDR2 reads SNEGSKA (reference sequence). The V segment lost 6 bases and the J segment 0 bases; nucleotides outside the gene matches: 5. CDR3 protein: CSAAGQGSTDTQYF. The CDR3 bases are TGCAGTGCGGCAGGACAGGGTAGCACAGATACGCAGTATTTT.

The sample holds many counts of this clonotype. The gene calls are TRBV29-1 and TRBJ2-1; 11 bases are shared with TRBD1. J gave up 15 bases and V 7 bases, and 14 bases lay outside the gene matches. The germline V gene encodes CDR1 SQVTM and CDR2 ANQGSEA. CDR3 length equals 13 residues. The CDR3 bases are TGCAGCGGACTGGGACAGGGGGTATCTTTTCTGTTCTTC. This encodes CSGLGQGVSFLFF.

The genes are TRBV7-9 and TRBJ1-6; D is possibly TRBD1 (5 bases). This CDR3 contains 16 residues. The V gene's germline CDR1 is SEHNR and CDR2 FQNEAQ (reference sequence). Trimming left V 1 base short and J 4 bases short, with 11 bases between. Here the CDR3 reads CASSLGGTEYNSPLHF. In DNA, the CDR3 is TGTGCCAGCAGCTTAGGGGGCACAGAATATAATTCACCCCTCCACTTT.

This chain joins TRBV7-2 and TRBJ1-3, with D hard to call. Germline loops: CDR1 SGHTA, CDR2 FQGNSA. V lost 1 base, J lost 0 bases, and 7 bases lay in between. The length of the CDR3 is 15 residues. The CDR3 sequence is CASSLDQSSGNTIYF. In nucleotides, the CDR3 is TGTGCCAGCAGCTTAGACCAGAGCTCTGGAAACACCATATATTTT.

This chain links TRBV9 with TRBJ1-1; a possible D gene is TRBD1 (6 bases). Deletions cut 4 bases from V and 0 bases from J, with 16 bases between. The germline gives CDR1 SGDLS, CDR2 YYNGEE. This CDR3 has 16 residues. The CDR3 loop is CASSPRGGDMNTEAFF. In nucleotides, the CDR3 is TGTGCCAGCAGCCCGCGGGGGGGCGACATGAACACTGAAGCTTTCTTT.

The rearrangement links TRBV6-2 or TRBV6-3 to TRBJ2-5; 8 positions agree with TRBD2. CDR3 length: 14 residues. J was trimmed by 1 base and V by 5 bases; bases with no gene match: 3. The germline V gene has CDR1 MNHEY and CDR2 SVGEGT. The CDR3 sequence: CASSATSGQETQYF. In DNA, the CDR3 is TGTGCCAGCAGTGCAACTAGCGGCCAAGAGACCCAGTACTTC.

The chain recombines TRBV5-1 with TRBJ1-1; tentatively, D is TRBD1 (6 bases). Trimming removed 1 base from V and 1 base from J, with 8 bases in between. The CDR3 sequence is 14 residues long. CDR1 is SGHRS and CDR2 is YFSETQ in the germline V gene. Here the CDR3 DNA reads TGCGCCAGCAGCTTGAACAGGGCGAACACTGAAGCTTTCTTT. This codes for CASSLNRANTEAFF.

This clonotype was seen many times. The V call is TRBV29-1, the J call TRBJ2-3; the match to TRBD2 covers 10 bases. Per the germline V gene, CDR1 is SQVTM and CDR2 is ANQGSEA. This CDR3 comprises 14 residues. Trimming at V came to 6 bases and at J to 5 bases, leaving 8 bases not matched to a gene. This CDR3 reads CSVERGGQGDTQYF. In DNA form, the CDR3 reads TGCAGCGTGGAGCGGGGGGGCCAGGGAGATACGCAGTATTTT.

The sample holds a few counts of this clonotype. As DNA, the CDR3 is TGTGCCAGCAGCAAGGGACTAGATCCCGGTGAGCAGTTCTTC. This translates into CASSKGLDPGEQFF. V is TRBV7-9 and J is TRBJ2-1; 8 bases match TRBD2. Per the germline V gene, CDR1 is SEHNR and CDR2 is FQNEAQ (reference sequence). The CDR3 runs 14 residues. With V trimmed by 5 bases and J by 9 bases, 9 bases remained unmatched.

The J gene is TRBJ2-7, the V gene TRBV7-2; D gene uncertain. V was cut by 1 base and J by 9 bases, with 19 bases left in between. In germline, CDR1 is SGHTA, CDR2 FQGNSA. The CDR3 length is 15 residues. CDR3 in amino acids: CASSLVYLGAETQYF. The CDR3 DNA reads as TGTGCCAGCAGCTTAGTTTATCTGGGCGCGGAGACGCAGTACTTC. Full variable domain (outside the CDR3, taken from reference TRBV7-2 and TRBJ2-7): GAGVSQSPSNKVTEKGKDVELRCDPISGHTALYWYRQSLGQGLEFLIYFQGNSAPDKSGLPSDRFSAERTGGSVSTLTIQRTQQEDSAVYLCASSLVYLGAETQYFGPGTRLTVT.

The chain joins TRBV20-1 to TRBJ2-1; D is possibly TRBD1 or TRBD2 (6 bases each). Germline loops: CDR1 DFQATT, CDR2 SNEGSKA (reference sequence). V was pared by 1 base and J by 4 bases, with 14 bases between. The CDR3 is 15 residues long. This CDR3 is CSARARGVLYNEQFF. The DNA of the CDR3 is TGCAGTGCTAGAGCTAGGGGGGTACTTTACAATGAGCAGTTCTTC.

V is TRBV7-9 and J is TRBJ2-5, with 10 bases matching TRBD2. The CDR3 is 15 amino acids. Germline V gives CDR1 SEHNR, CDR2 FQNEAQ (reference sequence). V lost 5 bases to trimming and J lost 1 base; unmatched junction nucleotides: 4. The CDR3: CASSPTSGLQETQYF. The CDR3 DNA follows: TGTGCCAGCAGCCCGACTAGCGGGCTCCAAGAGACCCAGTACTTC.

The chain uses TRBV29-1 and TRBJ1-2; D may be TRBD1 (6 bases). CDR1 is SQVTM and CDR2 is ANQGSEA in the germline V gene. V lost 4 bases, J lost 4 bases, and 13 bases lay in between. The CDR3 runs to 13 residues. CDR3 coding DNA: TGCAGCGTTGGAGGGGGGGTGCTCTATGGCTACACCTTC. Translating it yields CSVGGGVLYGYTF.

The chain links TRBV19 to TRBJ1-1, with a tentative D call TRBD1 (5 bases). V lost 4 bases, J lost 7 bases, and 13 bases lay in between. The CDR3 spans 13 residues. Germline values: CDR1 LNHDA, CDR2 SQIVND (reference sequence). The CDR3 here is CASSTPRADEAFF. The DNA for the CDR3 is TGTGCCAGTAGTACCCCCAGGGCCGATGAAGCTTTCTTT.

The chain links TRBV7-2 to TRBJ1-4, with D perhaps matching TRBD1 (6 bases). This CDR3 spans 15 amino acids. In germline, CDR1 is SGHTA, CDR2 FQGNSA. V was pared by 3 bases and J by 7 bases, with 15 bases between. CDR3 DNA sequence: TGTGCCAGCAGCTTTGCAGGGGTTTTCTCTGAAAAACTGTTTTTT. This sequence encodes CASSFAGVFSEKLFF.

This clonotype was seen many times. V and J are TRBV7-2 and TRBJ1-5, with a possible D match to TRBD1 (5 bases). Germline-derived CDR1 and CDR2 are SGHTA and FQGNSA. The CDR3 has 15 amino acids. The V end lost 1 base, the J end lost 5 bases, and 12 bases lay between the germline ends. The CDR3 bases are TGTGCCAGCAGCTTAGTCGGCGGGACTCATCAGCCCCAGCATTTT. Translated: CASSLVGGTHQPQHF. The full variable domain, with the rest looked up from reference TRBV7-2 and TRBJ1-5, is GAGVSQSPSNKVTEKGKDVELRCDPISGHTALYWYRQSLGQGLEFLIYFQGNSAPDKSGLPSDRFSAERTGGSVSTLTIQRTQQEDSAVYLCASSLVGGTHQPQHFGDGTRLSIL.

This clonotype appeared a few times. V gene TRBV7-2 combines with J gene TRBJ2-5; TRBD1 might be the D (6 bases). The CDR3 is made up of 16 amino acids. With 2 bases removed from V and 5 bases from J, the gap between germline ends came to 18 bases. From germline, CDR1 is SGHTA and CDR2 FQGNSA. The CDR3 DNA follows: TGTGCCAGCAGCTTACCCCTTTTTCGACAGGAGGAGACCCAGTACTTC. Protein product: CASSLPLFRQEETQYF.

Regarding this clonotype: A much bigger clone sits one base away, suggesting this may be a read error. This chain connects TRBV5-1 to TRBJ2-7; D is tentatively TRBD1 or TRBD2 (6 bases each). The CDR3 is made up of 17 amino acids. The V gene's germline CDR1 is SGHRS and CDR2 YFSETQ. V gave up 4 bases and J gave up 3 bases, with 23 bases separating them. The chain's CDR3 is CASSQVGGQTPDYEQYF. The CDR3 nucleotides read TGCGCCAGCAGCCAGGTTGGGGGGCAGACTCCGGACTACGAGCAGTACTTC.

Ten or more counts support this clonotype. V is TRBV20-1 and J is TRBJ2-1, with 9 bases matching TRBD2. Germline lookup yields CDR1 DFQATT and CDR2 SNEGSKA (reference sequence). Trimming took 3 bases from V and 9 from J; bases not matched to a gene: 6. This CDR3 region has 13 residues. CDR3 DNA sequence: TGCAGTGCTAGTCAGCGGGGGGTGGGTGAGCAGTTCTTC. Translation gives CSASQRGVGEQFF.

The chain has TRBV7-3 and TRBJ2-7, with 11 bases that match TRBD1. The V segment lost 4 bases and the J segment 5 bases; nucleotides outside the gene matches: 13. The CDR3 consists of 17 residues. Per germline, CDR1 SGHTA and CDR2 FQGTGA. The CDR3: CASSSPFRTGGKNEQYF. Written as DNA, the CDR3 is TGTGCCAGCAGCTCTCCATTCCGGACAGGGGGCAAGAACGAGCAGTACTTC.

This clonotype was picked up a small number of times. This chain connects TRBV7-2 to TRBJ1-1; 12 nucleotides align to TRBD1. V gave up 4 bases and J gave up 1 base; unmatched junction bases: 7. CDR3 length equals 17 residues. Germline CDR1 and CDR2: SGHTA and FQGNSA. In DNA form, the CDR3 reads TGTGCCAGCAGCTCTACCGGGACAGGGGGCGCGAACACTGAAGCTTTCTTT. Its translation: CASSSTGTGGANTEAFF.

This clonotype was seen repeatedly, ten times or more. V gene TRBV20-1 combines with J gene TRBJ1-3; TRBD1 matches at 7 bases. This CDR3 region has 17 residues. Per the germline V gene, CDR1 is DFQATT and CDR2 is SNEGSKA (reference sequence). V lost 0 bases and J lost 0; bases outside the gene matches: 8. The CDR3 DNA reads TGCAGTGCTAGAGATCAGGGGACAGTCCTCTCTGGAAACACCATATATTTT. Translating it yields CSARDQGTVLSGNTIYF.